The 18 T cell receptor beta chains below all came from one sample that was sequenced in a study of tumor-infiltrating lymphocytes in glioblastoma multiforme. TCR beta libraries were built from RNA through three nested multiplex PCR rounds using modified ARM-PCR. TCRdb analysed the multiplex PCR reads with MiXCR anew, one entry per CDR3 protein. The repertoire holds 13,000 or so distinct CDR3 sequences, 66% seen once, with 29% in the top ten. The sequenced sample consisted of brain tumor tissue. The receptors shown here come from a male donor with glioblastoma.

The chain joins TRBV12-3 or TRBV12-4 to TRBJ2-3, with D hard to call. This CDR3 comprises 15 residues. The V end lost 3 bases, the J end lost 0 bases, and 10 bases lay between the germline ends. This CDR3 is CASSLVGSSTDTQYF. The CDR3 DNA reads as TGTGCCAGCAGTTTGGTGGGGTCTAGCACAGATACGCAGTATTTT.

The CDR3 is CASSRYRGRAYEQYF. DNA of the CDR3: TGCGCCAGCAGCCGCTACAGGGGGAGGGCCTACGAGCAGTACTTC. The gene calls are TRBV4-1 and TRBJ2-7; a possible D gene is TRBD1 (8 bases). Germline V gene lookup returns CDR1 MGHRA and CDR2 YSYEKL. The V end lost 4 bases, the J end lost 2 bases, and 15 bases lay between the germline ends. CDR3 size: 15 residues.

This clonotype was observed a single time. The chain joins TRBV6-1 to TRBJ1-4; no definite D call. The V end was cut by 6 bases, the J end by 5 bases, with 16 bases between. The CDR3 totals 15 residues. Germline-derived CDR1 and CDR2 are MNHNS and SASEGT. The CDR3 sequence: CASRPRRTGNEKLFF. The CDR3 DNA reads TGTGCCAGCAGACCTCGGCGGACGGGGAATGAAAAACTGTTTTTT.

The V gene is TRBV4-2, the J gene TRBJ1-6, with 8 bases that match TRBD1. The CDR3 has 15 amino acids. The V gene's germline CDR1 is LGHNA and CDR2 YNFKEQ. V lost 4 bases, J lost 10 bases, and 9 bases stayed unmatched. Written as DNA, the CDR3 is TGTGCCAGCAGCCGCGGACAGGGAGAGGGATCACCCCTCCACTTT. It codes for CASSRGQGEGSPLHF.

With regard to this clonotype: Without the conserved terminal phenylalanine or tryptophan, this CDR3 likely stems from a read error. The rearrangement uses TRBV6-2 or TRBV6-3 and TRBJ2-7; D may be TRBD1 or TRBD2 (5 bases each). Germline V gene lookup returns CDR1 MNHEY and CDR2 SVGEGT. This CDR3 comprises 12 residues. CDR3 amino acids: CATGTVSYEQYS. The CDR3 DNA is TGTGCCACCGGGACCGTTTCCTATGAGCAGTACTCC.

In the case of this clonotype: The conserved phenylalanine or tryptophan normally closing the CDR3 is absent here, so this likely arose from a read error. This sequence joins TRBV6-1 and TRBJ1-6, with 8 bases matching TRBD1. Germline loops: CDR1 MNHNS, CDR2 SASEGT. CDR3 size: 14 residues. The CDR3 bases are TGTGCCAGCAGTGCGACAGGGGAAAGTTCACTCCTCCACTTG. Its protein product is CASSATGESSLLHL.

The chain joins TRBV12-3 or TRBV12-4 to TRBJ2-3; a weak D match, TRBD2 (6 bases). This CDR3 has 14 residues. The CDR3 DNA follows: TGTGTCATCAGTCACCCCGGGGGAGCAGATACGCAGTATTTT. This gives the protein CVISHPGGADTQYF.

The DNA of the CDR3 is TGTGCCAGCAGAATCGGGAGCACCGGGGAGCTGTTTTTT. Translated, it gives CASRIGSTGELFF. V and J are TRBV6-2 or TRBV6-3 and TRBJ2-2, with D perhaps matching TRBD2 (6 bases). CDR1 and CDR2 (germline): MNHEY, SVGEGT. This CDR3 is 13 amino acids long. The V end was cut by 6 bases, the J end by 4 bases, with 9 bases between.

This sequence joins TRBV5-4 and TRBJ2-3, with D tentatively TRBD2 (6 bases). The CDR3 sequence is 14 residues long. The V gene lost 7 bases and the J gene lost 5 bases, with 17 bases spanning the gap. Germline V lookup: CDR1 SGHNT, CDR2 YYREEE (reference sequence). CDR3 sequence reads: CASVQLAGGDTQYF. DNA of the CDR3: TGTGCCAGCGTCCAACTAGCAGGAGGAGATACGCAGTATTTT.

Concerning this clonotype: This sequence may be a read error, since a much larger clone differs from it by one base. The chain employs TRBV25-1 and TRBJ2-1; D is perhaps TRBD1 (5 bases). CDR1 MGHDK and CDR2 SYGVNS come from the germline V gene. The CDR3 runs 15 residues. CDR3 bases: TGTGCCAGCATCGGACCAGGGAAAGGCTACGATGAGCAGTTCTTC. It codes for CASIGPGKGYDEQFF.

The V and J genes are TRBV11-2 and TRBJ2-2; 7 bases are shared with TRBD2. V shed 4 bases and J 11 bases; nucleotides not matched to a gene: 10. This CDR3 spans 14 amino acids. Per the germline V gene, CDR1 is SGHAT and CDR2 is FQNNGV. CDR3 nucleotide sequence: TGTGCCAGCAGCTACGGACTAGACCTCGGTGAGCTGTTTTTT. Translated: CASSYGLDLGELFF.

The genes are TRBV12-3 or TRBV12-4 and TRBJ2-1; tentatively, D is TRBD1 (6 bases). The CDR3 spans 14 residues. Trimming removed 7 bases from V and 4 bases from J, with 14 bases in between. CDR3 bases: TGTGCCAGCACCCTAAGGGGGAATTACAATGAGCAGTTCTTC. This gives the protein CASTLRGNYNEQFF.

This clonotype was detected many times. This sequence joins TRBV11-1 and TRBJ2-5; 9 nucleotides line up with TRBD1. The trim removed 4 bases at V and 3 bases at J, leaving 3 bases unmatched. CDR3 length: 14 residues. The germline gives CDR1 SGHAT, CDR2 FQDESV (reference sequence). The CDR3, as DNA: TGTGCCAGCAGCTCAGGACAGGGGAAAGAGACCCAGTACTTC. It specifies CASSSGQGKETQYF.

The chain is built from TRBV4-1 and TRBJ2-7; 8 nucleotides agree with TRBD1. Per germline, CDR1 MGHRA and CDR2 YSYEKL. Unmatched junction bases numbered 8, after V lost 5 bases and J lost 2 bases. This CDR3 is built from 15 residues. As DNA, the CDR3 is TGCGCCAGCAGCGCTATCGGGACAGGAGCCTACGAGCAGTACTTC. Amino acid sequence: CASSAIGTGAYEQYF.

The rearrangement uses TRBV6-5 and TRBJ1-3; D is ambiguous. The germline V gene encodes CDR1 MNHEY and CDR2 SVGAGI. The CDR3 is made up of 14 amino acids. The ends were cut back, 8 bases at V and 0 bases at J, with 11 bases in the middle. This CDR3 is CASGTCSSGNTIYF. DNA of the CDR3: TGTGCCAGCGGAACATGTTCCTCTGGAAACACCATATATTTT.

As regards this clonotype: Given the absence of the conserved phenylalanine or tryptophan at the CDR3 end, a read error is likely. The chain joins TRBV29-1 to TRBJ1-6; 7 nucleotides agree with TRBD1. Trimming at V came to 7 bases and at J to 10 bases, leaving 10 bases not matched to a gene. The CDR3 is 13 residues long. Looked up from germline, CDR1 is SQVTM and CDR2 is ANQGSEA. This CDR3 reads CSASRDRESPLHL. As DNA, the CDR3 is TGCAGCGCTTCCAGGGACAGAGAATCACCCCTCCACCTT.

With respect to this clonotype: A read error may explain this, as a much larger clone is one base away. V gene TRBV11-3 combines with J gene TRBJ2-1; D is uncertain. V was trimmed by 5 bases and J by 5 bases, leaving 13 bases between them. The V gene's germline CDR1 is SGHNT and CDR2 YENEEA. The CDR3 runs 14 residues. The CDR3 loop is CASSPRNTDNEQFF. The CDR3, as DNA: TGTGCCAGCAGCCCCCGGAACACCGACAATGAGCAGTTCTTC.

J is TRBJ2-3 and V is TRBV20-1; no clear D gene. The CDR3 sequence is 17 residues long. Germline CDR1 and CDR2: DFQATT and SNEGSKA (reference sequence). V shed 6 bases and J shed 8 bases, with 30 bases lying between them. The CDR3 is CSAFPAQIRLTHGTQYF. The CDR3 nucleotides read TGCAGTGCGTTTCCAGCCCAAATTAGGCTCACCCACGGTACGCAGTATTTT.